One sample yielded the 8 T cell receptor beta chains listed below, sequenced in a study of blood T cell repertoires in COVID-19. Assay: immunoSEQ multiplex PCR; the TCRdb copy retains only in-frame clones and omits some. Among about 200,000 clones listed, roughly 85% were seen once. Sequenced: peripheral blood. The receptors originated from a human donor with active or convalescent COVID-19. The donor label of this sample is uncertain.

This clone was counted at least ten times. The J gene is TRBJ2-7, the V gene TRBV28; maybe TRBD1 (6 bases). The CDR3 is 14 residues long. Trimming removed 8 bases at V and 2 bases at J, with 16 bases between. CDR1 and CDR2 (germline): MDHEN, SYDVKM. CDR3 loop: CASADGTPPYEQYF. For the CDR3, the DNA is TGTGCCAGCGCAGACGGGACACCCCCCTACGAGCAGTACTTC.

As DNA, the CDR3 is TGCGCCAGCAGCCAGCGCCCGACAGGGACCGGGGAGCTGTTTTTT. Translated, it gives CASSQRPTGTGELFF. The chain uses TRBV4-3 and TRBJ2-2; 7 nucleotides line up with TRBD1. CDR3 size: 15 residues. V shed 3 bases and J 5 bases; nucleotides not matched to a gene: 6. Germline CDR1 reads LGHNA; CDR2 reads YSLEER.

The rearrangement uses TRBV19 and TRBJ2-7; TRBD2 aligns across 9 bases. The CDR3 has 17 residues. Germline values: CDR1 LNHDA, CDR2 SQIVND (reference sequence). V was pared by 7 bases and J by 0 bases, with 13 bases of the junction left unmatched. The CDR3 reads CASKGRAGGPYSYEQYF. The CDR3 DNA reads TGTGCCAGTAAGGGCCGGGCGGGAGGGCCTTACTCCTACGAGCAGTACTTC.

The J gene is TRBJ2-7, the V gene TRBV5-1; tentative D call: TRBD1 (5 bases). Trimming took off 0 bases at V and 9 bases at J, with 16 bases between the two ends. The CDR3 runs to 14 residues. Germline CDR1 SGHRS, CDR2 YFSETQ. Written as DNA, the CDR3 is TGCGCCAGCAGCTTGGAACGGGTAAAAGGGGCGCAGTACTTC. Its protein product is CASSLERVKGAQYF.

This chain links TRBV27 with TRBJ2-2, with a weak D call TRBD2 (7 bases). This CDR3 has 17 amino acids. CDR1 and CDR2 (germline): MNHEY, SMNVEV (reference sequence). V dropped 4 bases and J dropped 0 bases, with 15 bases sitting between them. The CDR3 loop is CASSYRGGFANTGELFF. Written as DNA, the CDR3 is TGTGCCAGCAGTTATAGGGGGGGGTTCGCGAACACCGGGGAGCTGTTTTTT.

The CDR3 DNA is TGTGCCAGCAACCCCGGGGGAGCGGGTGACTACGAGCAGTACTTC. Its translation is CASNPGGAGDYEQYF. The chain recombines TRBV7-2 with TRBJ2-7, with D possibly TRBD2 on 6 matching bases. The CDR3 has 15 residues. The V gene lost 7 bases and the J gene lost 3 bases, with 19 bases spanning the gap. Germline loops: CDR1 SGHTA, CDR2 FQGNSA.

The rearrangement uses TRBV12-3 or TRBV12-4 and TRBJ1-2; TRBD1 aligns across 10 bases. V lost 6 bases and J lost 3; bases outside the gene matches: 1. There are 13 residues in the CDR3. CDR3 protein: CASRDRGDYGYTF. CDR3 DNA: TGTGCCAGCAGGGACAGGGGGGACTATGGCTACACCTTC.

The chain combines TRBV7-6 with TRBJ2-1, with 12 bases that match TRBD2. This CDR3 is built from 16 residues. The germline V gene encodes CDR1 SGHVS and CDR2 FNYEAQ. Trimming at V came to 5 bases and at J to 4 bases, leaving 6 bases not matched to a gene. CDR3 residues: CASSTRTSGAYNEQFF. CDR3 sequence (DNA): TGTGCCAGCAGCACCCGGACTAGCGGGGCTTACAATGAGCAGTTCTTC.